The clone carrying this T cell receptor beta chain was detected a few times. Its specificity is unknown. Germline loops: CDR1 MNHEY, CDR2 SMNVEV (reference sequence). CDR3 size: 14 residues. With V trimmed by 8 bases and J by 7 bases, 9 bases remained unmatched. This entry belongs to a study of response to subunit inactivated influenza vaccine. Overall study findings and caveats: Each seasonal influenza vaccination, the authors suggested, recruits few new T cells.

TCRdb re-called the RT-PCR reads with MiXCR, one entry per CDR3 protein. The sample yields about half a million distinct CDR3 sequences, around 25% seen once. The genes are TRBV27 and TRBJ2-2; 8 positions match TRBD2. The TCR comes from a man between 50 and 59 years old who received an inactivated influenza vaccine. Sequenced here: CD4+ T cells sorted from PBMCs, sampled roughly 5 days after vaccination. CDR3 nucleotide sequence: TGTGCCAGCTACGGGAGGGCCGGGTTCGGGGAGCTGTTTTTT. Encoded protein: CASYGRAGFGELFF.